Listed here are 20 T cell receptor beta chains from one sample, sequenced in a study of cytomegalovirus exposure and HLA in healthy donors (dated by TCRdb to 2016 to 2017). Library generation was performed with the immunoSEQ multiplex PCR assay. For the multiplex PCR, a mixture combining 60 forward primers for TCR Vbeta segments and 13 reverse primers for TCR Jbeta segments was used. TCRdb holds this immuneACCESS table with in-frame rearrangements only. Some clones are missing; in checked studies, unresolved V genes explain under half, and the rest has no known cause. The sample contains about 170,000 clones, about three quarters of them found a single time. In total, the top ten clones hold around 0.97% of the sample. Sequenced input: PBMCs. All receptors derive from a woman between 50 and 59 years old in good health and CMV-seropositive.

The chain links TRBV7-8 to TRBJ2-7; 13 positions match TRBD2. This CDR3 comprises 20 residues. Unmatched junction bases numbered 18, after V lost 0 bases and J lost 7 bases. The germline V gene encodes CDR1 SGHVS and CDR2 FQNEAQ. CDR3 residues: CASSLARVGVGTSGIGEQYF. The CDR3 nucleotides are TGTGCCAGCAGCTTAGCTCGAGTGGGTGTGGGGACTAGCGGGATAGGGGAGCAGTACTTC.

DNA of the CDR3: TGTGCCAGCAGTGAATCAGGACAGGCTAATGAAAAACTGTTTTTT. Protein: CASSESGQANEKLFF. This chain links TRBV2 with TRBJ1-4, with 7 bases identical to TRBD1. The germline V gene encodes CDR1 SNHLY and CDR2 FYNNEI. V was clipped by 2 bases and J by 3 bases; unmatched bases: 3. This CDR3 spans 15 amino acids.

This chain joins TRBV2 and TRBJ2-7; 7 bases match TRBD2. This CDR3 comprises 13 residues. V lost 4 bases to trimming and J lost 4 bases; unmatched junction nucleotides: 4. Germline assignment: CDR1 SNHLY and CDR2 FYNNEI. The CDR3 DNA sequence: TGTGCCAGCAGTGGGCTAGCGGAGTACGAGCAGTACTTC. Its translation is CASSGLAEYEQYF.

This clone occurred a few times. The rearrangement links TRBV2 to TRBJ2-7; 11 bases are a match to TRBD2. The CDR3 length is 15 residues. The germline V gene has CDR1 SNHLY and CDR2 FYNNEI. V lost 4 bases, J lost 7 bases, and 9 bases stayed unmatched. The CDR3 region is CASSGTSGLSGEQYF. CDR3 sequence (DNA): TGTGCCAGCAGTGGGACTAGCGGGCTCTCGGGGGAGCAGTACTTC.

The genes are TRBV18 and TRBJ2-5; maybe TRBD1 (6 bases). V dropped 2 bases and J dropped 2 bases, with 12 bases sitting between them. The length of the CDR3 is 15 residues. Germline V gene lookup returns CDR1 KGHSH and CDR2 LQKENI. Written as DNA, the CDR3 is TGTGCCAGCTCACCAGTACAGGGATTTCAAGAGACCCAGTACTTC. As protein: CASSPVQGFQETQYF.

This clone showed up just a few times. Written as DNA, the CDR3 is TGTGCCAGCAGTCCCTTCTCTGGAAACACCATATATTTT. Amino acids: CASSPFSGNTIYF. The chain is built from TRBV2 and TRBJ1-3, with D unresolved. The V end lost 5 bases, the J end lost 0 bases, and 5 bases lay between the germline ends. The CDR3 runs to 13 residues. Germline V gene lookup returns CDR1 SNHLY and CDR2 FYNNEI.

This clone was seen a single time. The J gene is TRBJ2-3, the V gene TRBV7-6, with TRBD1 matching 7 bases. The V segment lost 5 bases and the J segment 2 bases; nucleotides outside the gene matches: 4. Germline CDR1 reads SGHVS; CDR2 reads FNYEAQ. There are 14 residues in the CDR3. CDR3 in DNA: TGTGCCAGCAGCCGGGGACAGACCACAGATACGCAGTATTTT. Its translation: CASSRGQTTDTQYF.

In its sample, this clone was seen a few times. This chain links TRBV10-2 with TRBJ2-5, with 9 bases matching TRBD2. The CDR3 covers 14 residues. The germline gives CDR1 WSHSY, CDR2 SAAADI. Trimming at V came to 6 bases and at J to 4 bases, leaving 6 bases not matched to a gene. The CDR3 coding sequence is TGCGCCAGCAGCCACGCGGGAGGGGGAGAGACCCAGTACTTC. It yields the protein CASSHAGGGETQYF.

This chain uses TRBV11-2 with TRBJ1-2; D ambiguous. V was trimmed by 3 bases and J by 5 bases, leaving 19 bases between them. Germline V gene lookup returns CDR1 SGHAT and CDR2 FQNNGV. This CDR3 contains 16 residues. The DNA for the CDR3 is TGTGCCAGCAGCTTCCGGGCCACCCTCGAGCGGTATGGCTACACCTTC. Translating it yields CASSFRATLERYGYTF. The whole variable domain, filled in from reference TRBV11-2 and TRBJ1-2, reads EAGVAQSPRYKIIEKRQSVAFWCNPISGHATLYWYQQILGQGPKLLIQFQNNGVVDDSQLPKDRFSAERLKGVDSTLKIQPAKLEDSAVYLCASSFRATLERYGYTFGSGTRLTVV.

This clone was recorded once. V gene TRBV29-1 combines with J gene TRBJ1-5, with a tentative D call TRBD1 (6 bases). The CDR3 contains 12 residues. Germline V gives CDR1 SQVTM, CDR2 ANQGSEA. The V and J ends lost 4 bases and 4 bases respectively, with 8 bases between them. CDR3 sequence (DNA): TGCAGCGTTGGACAGGAAAATCAGCCCCAGCATTTT. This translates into CSVGQENQPQHF.

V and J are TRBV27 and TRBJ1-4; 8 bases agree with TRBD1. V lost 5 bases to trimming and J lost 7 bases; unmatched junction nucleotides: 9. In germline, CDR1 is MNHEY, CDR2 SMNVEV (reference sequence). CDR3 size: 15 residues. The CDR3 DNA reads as TGTGCCAGCAGTCCACGGACAGGGATGGGTGAAAAACTGTTTTTT. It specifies CASSPRTGMGEKLFF.

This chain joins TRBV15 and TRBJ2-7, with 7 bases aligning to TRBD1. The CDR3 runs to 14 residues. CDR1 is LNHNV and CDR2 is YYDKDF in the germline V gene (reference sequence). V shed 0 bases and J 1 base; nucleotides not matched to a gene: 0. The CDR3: CATSREQGSYEQYF. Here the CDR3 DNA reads TGTGCCACCAGCAGAGAACAGGGGTCCTACGAGCAGTACTTC. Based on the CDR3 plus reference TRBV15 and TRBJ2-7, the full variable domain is DAMVIQNPRYQVTQFGKPVTLSCSQTLNHNVMYWYQQKSSQAPKLLFHYYDKDFNNEADTPDNFQSRRPNTSFCFLDIRSPGLGDTAMYLCATSREQGSYEQYFGPGTRLTVT.

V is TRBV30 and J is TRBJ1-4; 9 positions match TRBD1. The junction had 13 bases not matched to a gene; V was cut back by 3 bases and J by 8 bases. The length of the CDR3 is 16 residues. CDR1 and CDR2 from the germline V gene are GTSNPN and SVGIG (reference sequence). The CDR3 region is CAWSYGQGLVGEKLFF. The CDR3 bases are TGTGCCTGGAGCTACGGACAGGGGCTTGTAGGGGAAAAACTGTTTTTT. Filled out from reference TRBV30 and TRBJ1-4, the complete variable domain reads SQTIHQWPATLVQPVGSPLSLECTVEGTSNPNLYWYRQAAGRGLQLLFYSVGIGQISSEVPQNLSASRPQDRQFILSSKKLLLSDSGFYLCAWSYGQGLVGEKLFFGSGTQLSVL.

CDR3 in amino acids: CASSSLAGYGYTF. For the CDR3, the DNA is TGTGCCAGCAGTTCTCTGGCAGGCTATGGCTACACCTTC. The chain combines TRBV28 with TRBJ1-2; D is unresolved. There are 13 residues in the CDR3. Trimming shortened V by 4 bases and J by 4 bases, and 10 bases separated the two germline ends. The germline CDR1 and CDR2 sequences are MDHEN and SYDVKM.

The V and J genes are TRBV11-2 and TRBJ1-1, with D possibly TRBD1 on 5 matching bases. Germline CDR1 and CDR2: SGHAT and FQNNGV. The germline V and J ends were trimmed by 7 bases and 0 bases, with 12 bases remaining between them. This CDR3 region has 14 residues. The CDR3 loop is CASKETEVNTEAFF. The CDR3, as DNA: TGTGCCAGCAAAGAGACAGAGGTGAACACTGAAGCTTTCTTT.

CDR3 region: CASSVEGQGSEQYF. As DNA, the CDR3 is TGTGCCAGCAGCGTAGAGGGACAGGGTTCCGAGCAGTACTTC. This chain joins TRBV9 and TRBJ2-7; TRBD1 aligns across 9 bases. CDR1 is SGDLS, CDR2 YYNGEE, per germline. With V trimmed by 0 bases and J by 6 bases, 4 bases remained unmatched. The CDR3 is made up of 14 amino acids.

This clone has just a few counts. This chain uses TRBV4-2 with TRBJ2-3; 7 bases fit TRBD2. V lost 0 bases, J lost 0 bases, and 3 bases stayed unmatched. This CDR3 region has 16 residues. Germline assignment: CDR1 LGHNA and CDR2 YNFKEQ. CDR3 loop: CASSQEPSGSTDTQYF. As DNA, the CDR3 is TGTGCCAGCAGCCAAGAGCCTAGCGGTAGCACAGATACGCAGTATTTT.

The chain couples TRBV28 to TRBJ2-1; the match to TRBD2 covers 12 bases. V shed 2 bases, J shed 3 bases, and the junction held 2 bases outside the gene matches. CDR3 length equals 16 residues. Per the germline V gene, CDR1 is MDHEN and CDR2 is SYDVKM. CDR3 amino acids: CASSLTSGGLYNEQFF. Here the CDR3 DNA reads TGTGCCAGCAGTTTAACTAGCGGGGGGCTCTACAATGAGCAGTTCTTC. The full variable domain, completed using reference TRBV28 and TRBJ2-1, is DVKVTQSSRYLVKRTGEKVFLECVQDMDHENMFWYRQDPGLGLRLIYFSYDVKMKEKGDIPEGYSVSREKKERFSLILESASTNQTSMYLCASSLTSGGLYNEQFFGPGTRLTVL.

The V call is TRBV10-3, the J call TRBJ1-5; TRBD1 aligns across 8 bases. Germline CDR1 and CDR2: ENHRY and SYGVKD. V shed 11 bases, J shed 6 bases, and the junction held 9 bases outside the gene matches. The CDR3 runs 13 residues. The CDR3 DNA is TGTGCCGCCTCAGACAGGGGATCTCAGCCCCAGCATTTT. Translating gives CAASDRGSQPQHF.

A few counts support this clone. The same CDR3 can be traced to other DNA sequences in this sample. The CDR3 DNA reads as TGTGCCAGCACCGGGACAGGCAATGAAAAACTGTTTTTT. Its translation is CASTGTGNEKLFF. V usage is TRBV2 and J usage is TRBJ1-4; 8 nucleotides line up with TRBD1. V lost 7 bases and J lost 5; bases outside the gene matches: 3. Looked up from germline, CDR1 is SNHLY and CDR2 is FYNNEI. There are 13 residues in the CDR3. The whole variable domain, filled in from reference TRBV2 and TRBJ1-4, reads EPEVTQTPSHQVTQMGQEVILRCVPISNHLYFYWYRQILGQKVEFLVSFYNNEISEKSEIFDDQFSVERPDGSNFTLKIRSTKLEDSAMYFCASTGTGNEKLFFGSGTQLSVL.